These 15 T cell receptor beta chains were sequenced from one sample in a study of T cell changes during pregnancy in multiple sclerosis. Clones were read by immunoSEQ multiplex PCR, and TCRdb kept only the in-frame ones, dropping some. The table lists about 20,000 clones, 85% to 90% of them singletons, with about 5.3% in the top ten. The sequencing used CD8+ T cells from peripheral blood mononuclear cells, collected in the second trimester of pregnancy. These receptors came from a female donor in good health, enrolled as a control in a pregnancy study.

This chain uses TRBV10-1 with TRBJ2-2, with D possibly matching TRBD1 (5 bases). CDR1 is WNHNN, CDR2 SYGVQD, per germline (reference sequence). Trimming stripped 0 bases from V and 3 bases from J, with 8 bases between. The CDR3 runs 15 residues. The CDR3 spells CASSESGRDTGELFF. The CDR3 nucleotides read TGCGCCAGCAGTGAGTCCGGCAGGGACACCGGGGAGCTGTTTTTT.

The chain recombines TRBV6-5 with TRBJ1-4; 9 nucleotides agree with TRBD1. V shed 0 bases and J 10 bases; nucleotides not matched to a gene: 0. The germline V gene encodes CDR1 MNHEY and CDR2 SVGAGI. This CDR3 is built from 13 residues. CDR3: CASSYSTGGKLFF. The CDR3 region has the DNA TGTGCCAGCAGTTACTCGACAGGGGGAAAACTGTTTTTT.

The chain joins TRBV16 to TRBJ2-7; 8 bases are shared with TRBD2. After removal of 4 bases from V and 3 bases from J, the junction contained 2 bases not matched to a gene. The length of the CDR3 is 13 residues. Germline CDR1 and CDR2: KGHSY and FQNENV. CDR3 sequence: CASSPGGGYEQYF. The CDR3 coding sequence is TGTGCCAGCAGCCCGGGGGGGGGCTACGAGCAGTACTTC.

V is TRBV4-3 and J is TRBJ2-1, with TRBD1 matching 9 bases. With V trimmed by 4 bases and J by 4 bases, 5 bases remained unmatched. CDR3 length: 15 residues. Germline V gene data show CDR1 as LGHNA and CDR2 as YSLEER. The CDR3 sequence is CASSLRQGEYNEQFF. In DNA, the CDR3 is TGCGCCAGCAGCCTTCGACAGGGGGAATACAATGAGCAGTTCTTC.

The chain carries TRBV7-9 and TRBJ1-5, with 8 nucleotides matching TRBD1. The CDR3 is 19 residues long. J lost 0 bases, V lost 1 base, and 11 bases had no gene match. From germline, CDR1 is SEHNR and CDR2 FQNEAQ (reference sequence). The CDR3 spells CASSLGPGQGFYSNQPQHF. CDR3 nucleotide sequence: TGTGCCAGCAGCTTAGGGCCCGGACAGGGATTTTATAGCAATCAGCCCCAGCATTTT.

The chain combines TRBV6-1 with TRBJ2-7; D might be TRBD2 (5 bases). Trimming removed 3 bases from V and 6 bases from J, with 15 bases in between. This CDR3 region has 14 residues. Germline V gene data show CDR1 as MNHNS and CDR2 as SASEGT. The CDR3 nucleotides are TGTGCCAGCAGTGAGTCAGGAGGTAGCTCCGAGCAGTACTTC. This translates into CASSESGGSSEQYF.

This clone was seen only once. Its ends do not fully match the called genes, so a read error is possible. The chain recombines TRBV7-7 with TRBJ2-3; tentatively, D is TRBD2 (6 bases). The length of the CDR3 is 11 residues. Germline assignment: CDR1 SSHAT and CDR2 FNYEAQ (reference sequence). The CDR3 DNA follows: TGTGCTAGCAGCCCCGGAGGGACGCAGTATTTT. Its protein is CASSPGGTQYF. Using reference TRBV7-7 and TRBJ2-3 for the parts outside the CDR3, the full variable domain is GAGVSQSPRYKVTKRGQDVTLRCDPISSHATLYWYQQALGQGPEFLTYFNYEAQPDKSGLPSDRFSAERPEGSISTLTIQRTEQRDSAMYRCASSPGGTQYFGPGTRLTVL.

CDR3 sequence (DNA): TGTGCCAGCAGTCCCCGGGGGGGACCGTCCGGGAACGAGCAGTTCTTC. Translated, it gives CASSPRGGPSGNEQFF. The chain has TRBV25-1 and TRBJ2-1, with 8 bases matching TRBD2. The germline gives CDR1 MGHDK, CDR2 SYGVNS. V trimming: 5 bases; J trimming: 10 bases; junction bases outside the gene matches: 16. The CDR3 loop spans 16 amino acids.

The chain recombines TRBV4-1 with TRBJ2-3, with TRBD2 identical over 13 bases. The CDR3 runs 17 residues. Germline trimming cut 0 bases from V and 2 bases from J; bases unmatched to any gene: 2. Germline V gene lookup returns CDR1 MGHRA and CDR2 YSYEKL. For the CDR3, the DNA is TGCGCCAGCAGCCAAGAGACTAGCGGGGGGATCACAGATACGCAGTATTTT. This translates into CASSQETSGGITDTQYF.

The CDR3, as DNA: TGTGCCAGTATCGGGACAGGGACTAGCGGGCACACCGGGGAGCTGTTTTTT. Amino acids: CASIGTGTSGHTGELFF. The chain uses TRBV19 and TRBJ2-2, with 12 nucleotides matching TRBD2. The trim removed 7 bases at V and 3 bases at J, leaving 9 bases unmatched. This CDR3 has 17 amino acids. Per germline, CDR1 LNHDA and CDR2 SQIVND (reference sequence).

V and J are TRBV11-2 and TRBJ2-3; 9 bases line up with TRBD2. This CDR3 contains 17 residues. Germline V CDR1 and CDR2: SGHAT, FQNNGV. V dropped 7 bases and J dropped 6; count of bases not matched to a gene: 17. The CDR3 DNA is TGTGCCAGCACCTTCGGGTTAGCGGGAGCGGTTGGCGATACGCAGTATTTT. This translates into CASTFGLAGAVGDTQYF.

The rearrangement links TRBV5-1 to TRBJ2-7; TRBD2 matches 11 bases. V lost 4 bases to trimming and J lost 0 bases; unmatched junction nucleotides: 3. Germline V gene lookup returns CDR1 SGHRS and CDR2 YFSETQ. The CDR3 is made up of 15 amino acids. The CDR3 nucleotides are TGCGCCAGCAGCGTGACTAGCGGGGCCTCCTACGAGCAGTACTTC. It is translated as CASSVTSGASYEQYF. Using reference TRBV5-1 and TRBJ2-7 for the parts outside the CDR3, the full variable domain is KAGVTQTPRYLIKTRGQQVTLSCSPISGHRSVSWYQQTPGQGLQFLFEYFSETQRNKGNFPGRFSGRQFSNSRSEMNVSTLELGDSALYLCASSVTSGASYEQYFGPGTRLTVT.

The genes are TRBV28 and TRBJ1-6; TRBD1 matches 8 bases. Germline lookup yields CDR1 MDHEN and CDR2 SYDVKM. This CDR3 region has 15 residues. J was trimmed by 14 bases and V by 2 bases; bases with no gene match: 11. CDR3 protein: CASSLRTGPQRTLHF. The CDR3 DNA reads TGTGCCAGCAGTTTAAGGACAGGGCCCCAGAGGACCCTCCACTTT.

The chain links TRBV19 to TRBJ2-7; 8 bases map to TRBD2. After removal of 4 bases from V and 3 bases from J, the junction contained 8 bases not matched to a gene. Germline V CDR1 and CDR2: LNHDA, SQIVND (reference sequence). This CDR3 comprises 15 residues. The DNA for the CDR3 is TGTGCCAGTAGTACCACGGGGGGGGGTTACTACGAGCAGTACTTC. The encoded protein is CASSTTGGGYYEQYF.

This chain connects TRBV28 to TRBJ1-5; D may be TRBD1 (5 bases). Trimming cost V 11 bases and J 6 bases, with 17 bases left between them. CDR1 and CDR2 from the germline V gene are MDHEN and SYDVKM. The CDR3 spans 13 residues. This CDR3 is CACQGGFGQPQHF. CDR3 DNA sequence: TGTGCCTGTCAGGGAGGCTTCGGTCAGCCCCAGCATTTT.